The 20 T cell receptor beta chains below all came from one sample that was sequenced in a study of blood T cell repertoires in COVID-19. Assay: immunoSEQ multiplex PCR; the TCRdb copy retains only in-frame clones and omits some. The sample holds 300,000 to 400,000 clones, roughly 90% seen once. The specimen sequenced was PBMCs or T cells enriched from blood (not recorded which). The receptors here all came from a woman younger than 45 with acute COVID-19.

This clone was seen a handful of times. V and J are TRBV7-3 and TRBJ2-3; tentative D call: TRBD1 (6 bases). This CDR3 region has 13 residues. The germline gives CDR1 SGHTA, CDR2 FQGTGA. V was shortened by 5 bases and J by 8 bases, with 14 bases between the two germline ends. CDR3 DNA: TGTGCCAGCAGCCCCAGGGGCCAGCCTACGCAGTATTTT. It yields the protein CASSPRGQPTQYF.

This clone came up a few times. The genes are TRBV4-3 and TRBJ1-6, with a tentative D call TRBD1 (6 bases). Germline V CDR1 and CDR2: LGHNA, YSLEER. V was trimmed by 0 bases and J by 7 bases, leaving 16 bases between them. The CDR3 is 17 residues long. The CDR3 loop is CASSQEATDSYNSPLHF. The CDR3 nucleotides read TGCGCCAGCAGCCAAGAGGCGACGGACAGTTACAATTCACCCCTCCACTTT.

The V and J genes are TRBV10-3 and TRBJ2-3, with D perhaps matching TRBD2 (7 bases). Trimming stripped 6 bases from V and 0 bases from J, with 10 bases between. This CDR3 spans 14 amino acids. From germline, CDR1 is ENHRY and CDR2 SYGVKD. The CDR3 region has the DNA TGTGCCATCAGGGGGGGGCTTAGCACAGATACGCAGTATTTT. It specifies CAIRGGLSTDTQYF.

This clone was counted between two and nine times. The rearrangement joins TRBV7-9 to TRBJ2-2; 9 nucleotides agree with TRBD2. This CDR3 spans 16 amino acids. The V gene's germline CDR1 is SEHNR and CDR2 FQNEAQ (reference sequence). V lost 3 bases and J lost 4; bases outside the gene matches: 6. The CDR3 region has the DNA TGTGCCAGCAGCTTTGGCGGGGGGGAGAGCACCGGGGAGCTGTTTTTT. Protein: CASSFGGGESTGELFF.

The rearrangement uses TRBV12-3 or TRBV12-4 and TRBJ1-4; D ambiguous. This CDR3 has 11 residues. V lost 7 bases, J lost 5 bases, and 5 bases lay in between. The CDR3 sequence: CASTPNEKLFF. The CDR3, as DNA: TGTGCCAGCACCCCAAATGAAAAACTGTTTTTT.

The chain is built from TRBV7-3 and TRBJ1-3, with 7 positions matching TRBD1. The CDR3 has 15 residues. Trimming at V came to 2 bases and at J to 4 bases, leaving 5 bases not matched to a gene. CDR1 SGHTA and CDR2 FQGTGA come from the germline V gene. The CDR3 bases are TGTGCCAGCAGCTTAGGCTCGGGACAGGGAAACACCATATATTTT. Its protein product is CASSLGSGQGNTIYF.

The chain links TRBV12-3 or TRBV12-4 to TRBJ1-5; a possible D gene is TRBD1 (6 bases). CDR3 size: 12 residues. Trimming removed 7 bases from V and 7 bases from J, with 11 bases in between. The CDR3 DNA sequence: TGTGCCAGCACCACACAGGGACAGCCCCAGCATTTT. It codes for CASTTQGQPQHF.

V and J are TRBV19 and TRBJ1-5; 8 bases fit TRBD1. V shed 3 bases and J 6 bases; nucleotides not matched to a gene: 10. CDR1 is LNHDA, CDR2 SQIVND, per germline (reference sequence). The CDR3 extends over 16 amino acids. CDR3 nucleotide sequence: TGTGCCAGTAGTATCCGACAGGGGAGGGTGAGTCAGCCCCAGCATTTT. Amino acids: CASSIRQGRVSQPQHF.

This sequence joins TRBV7-2 and TRBJ2-7; 8 positions match TRBD2. The CDR3 is made up of 17 amino acids. Trimming took 4 bases from V and 4 from J; bases not matched to a gene: 15. CDR1 is SGHTA and CDR2 is FQGNSA in the germline V gene. CDR3 DNA: TGTGCCAGCAGCTCTTTGAACGGGGGGGCGTCTTTTTACGAGCAGTACTTC. Its protein is CASSSLNGGASFYEQYF.

The chain uses TRBV5-4 and TRBJ2-3; 7 positions match TRBD2. J gave up 5 bases and V 5 bases, and 5 bases lay outside the gene matches. The germline gives CDR1 SGHNT, CDR2 YYREEE (reference sequence). The CDR3 covers 13 residues. The CDR3 here is CASSLLAIDTQYF. The DNA of the CDR3 is TGTGCCAGCAGTCTACTAGCGATAGATACGCAGTATTTT.

The V call is TRBV4-1, the J call TRBJ1-6; D unresolved. Germline assignment: CDR1 MGHRA and CDR2 YSYEKL. Trimming took off 1 base at V and 4 bases at J, with 8 bases between the two ends. The CDR3 is 15 residues long. Here the CDR3 reads CASSQGVQYNSPLHF. The CDR3 region has the DNA TGCGCCAGCAGCCAAGGGGTACAGTATAATTCACCCCTCCACTTT.

The J gene is TRBJ2-5, the V gene TRBV19; TRBD1 matches at 8 bases. The ends lost 3 bases at V and 4 bases at J; junction bases unmatched: 7. Germline values: CDR1 LNHDA, CDR2 SQIVND (reference sequence). This CDR3 comprises 15 residues. The CDR3 DNA follows: TGTGCCAGTAGTATTACCGGACAGGGTGGAGAGACCCAGTACTTC. Its protein product is CASSITGQGGETQYF.

About this clone itself: Other DNA sequences of this sample code for an identical CDR3. The chain joins TRBV6-2 or TRBV6-3 to TRBJ1-6; 7 bases agree with TRBD1. The CDR3 covers 17 residues. Germline CDR1 and CDR2: MNHEY and SVGEGT. V gave up 0 bases and J gave up 10 bases; unmatched junction bases: 12. The CDR3 protein is CASSYSPDRARDSPLHF. CDR3 DNA sequence: TGTGCCAGCAGTTACTCACCCGACAGGGCTAGGGACTCACCCCTCCACTTT.

The chain has TRBV10-3 and TRBJ2-5; the D gene is possibly TRBD1 (6 bases). CDR1 and CDR2 from the germline V gene are ENHRY and SYGVKD. The CDR3 runs to 12 residues. Trimming removed 2 bases at V and 5 bases at J, with 6 bases between. The CDR3 region is CAISEQGETQYF. The CDR3 nucleotides are TGTGCCATCAGTGAGCAGGGGGAGACCCAGTACTTC.

CDR3 sequence (DNA): TGTGCCAGCAGCCTAAAGTTAGACAGTCCTTTTGGGGGCTACACCTTC. Its protein is CASSLKLDSPFGGYTF. This rearrangement joins TRBV7-2 to TRBJ1-2, with a weak D call TRBD1 (5 bases). This CDR3 region has 16 residues. Germline V CDR1 and CDR2: SGHTA, FQGNSA. With 5 bases removed from V and 8 bases from J, the gap between germline ends came to 24 bases.

The chain carries TRBV7-2 and TRBJ2-2; TRBD2 aligns across 10 bases. After removal of 1 base from V and 1 base from J, the junction contained 3 bases not matched to a gene. CDR1 and CDR2 from the germline V gene are SGHTA and FQGNSA. CDR3 length: 17 amino acids. As DNA, the CDR3 is TGTGCCAGCAGCTTAGAGGCTAGCGGGGGGAACACCGGGGAGCTGTTTTTT. Residues: CASSLEASGGNTGELFF.

The chain has TRBV7-2 and TRBJ1-3, with D unclear. The V end was cut by 5 bases, the J end by 2 bases, with 10 bases between. This CDR3 is built from 14 residues. The germline CDR1 and CDR2 sequences are SGHTA and FQGNSA. CDR3 sequence: CASSPGVPGNTIYF. The CDR3 bases are TGTGCCAGCAGCCCCGGGGTCCCTGGAAACACCATATATTTT.

The genes are TRBV7-8 and TRBJ1-6; weak D call: TRBD1 (5 bases). Trimming took 2 bases from V and 9 from J, leaving 14 bases between them. The CDR3 is made up of 15 amino acids. CDR1 and CDR2 (germline): SGHVS, FQNEAQ. The CDR3 region has the DNA TGTGCCAGCAGCTTAAGCGGGGGTGTGGGTTCACCCCTCCACTTT. Amino acids: CASSLSGGVGSPLHF.

The V call is TRBV6-5, the J call TRBJ1-3; 8 nucleotides line up with TRBD1. J gave up 1 base and V 5 bases, and 4 bases lay outside the gene matches. This CDR3 is built from 15 residues. Germline CDR1 MNHEY, CDR2 SVGAGI. The CDR3 sequence is CASSRTGQSGNTIYF. The CDR3 DNA is TGTGCCAGCAGTCGGACAGGGCAGTCTGGAAACACCATATATTTT.

The chain couples TRBV10-2 to TRBJ1-1; possibly TRBD1 for D (6 bases). Trimming stripped 0 bases from V and 4 bases from J, with 12 bases between. Germline V CDR1 and CDR2: WSHSY, SAAADI. The length of the CDR3 is 15 residues. This CDR3 is CASSESNRVGTEAFF. The CDR3 DNA reads TGCGCCAGCAGTGAGTCGAACAGGGTAGGCACTGAAGCTTTCTTT.